Listed below are T cell receptor beta chains from one sample, sequenced in a study of B cell selection in AIRE deficiency. Profiling relied on immunoSEQ multiplex PCR, and the TCRdb table lists in-frame clones only, not all of them. The sample contains roughly 25,000 clones, less than 97% of which appear only once. Sequenced: CD4+CD127+ conventional T cells sorted from PBMCs. These receptors were collected from a human donor in good health. The CDR3 runs from the conserved cysteine through the conserved F or W. A D gene is named only where the DNA matches it firmly. Only part of the rows carry a size: once, few, many, or a class if the clone is expanded.

clone_size: once; v_call: TRBV29-1; j_call: TRBJ1-1; d_call: -; cdr3_aa: CSVERVLDTEAFF; cdr3_nt: TGCAGCGTTGAAAGGGTTTTGGACACTGAAGCTTTCTTT
clone_size: once; v_call: TRBV28; j_call: TRBJ2-1; d_call: -; cdr3_aa: CASRTTGINYNEQFF; cdr3_nt: TGTGCCAGCCGGACCACAGGGATAAATTACAATGAGCAGTTCTTC
clone_size: -; v_call: TRBV5-1; j_call: TRBJ2-2; d_call: TRBD1; cdr3_aa: CASSFGQARGELFF; cdr3_nt: TGCGCCAGCAGTTTCGGACAGGCCAGGGGGGAGCTGTTTTTT
clone_size: -; v_call: TRBV4-1; j_call: TRBJ1-4; d_call: -; cdr3_aa: CASSQEAEGQLFF; cdr3_nt: TGCGCCAGCAGCCAAGAGGCGGAGGGCCAACTGTTTTTT
clone_size: -; v_call: TRBV7-9; j_call: TRBJ1-1; d_call: -; cdr3_aa: CASSFTVNTEAFF; cdr3_nt: TGTGCCAGCAGCTTCACAGTGAACACTGAAGCTTTCTTT
clone_size: -; v_call: TRBV13; j_call: TRBJ2-3; d_call: -; cdr3_aa: CASTADRLSTSTDTQYF; cdr3_nt: TGTGCCAGCACCGCGGACAGACTATCTACTAGCACAGATACGCAGTATTTT
clone_size: once; v_call: TRBV7-9; j_call: TRBJ1-4; d_call: TRBD1; cdr3_aa: CASSWTQGEKLFF; cdr3_nt: TGTGCCAGCAGCTGGACACAGGGGGAAAAACTGTTTTTT
clone_size: -; v_call: TRBV5-1; j_call: TRBJ1-3; d_call: -; cdr3_aa: CASSSTATSGNTIYF; cdr3_nt: TGCGCCAGCAGCTCGACCGCCACCTCTGGAAACACCATATATTTT
clone_size: -; v_call: TRBV15; j_call: TRBJ2-7; d_call: TRBD2; cdr3_aa: CATSRGTSGSYEQYF; cdr3_nt: TGTGCCACCAGCAGGGGGACTAGCGGATCCTACGAGCAGTACTTC
clone_size: -; v_call: TRBV18; j_call: TRBJ2-1; d_call: -; cdr3_aa: CASSPPRGGSSYNEQFF; cdr3_nt: TGTGCCAGCTCACCACCCAGGGGGGGGAGCTCCTACAATGAGCAGTTCTTC
clone_size: -; v_call: TRBV5-4; j_call: TRBJ1-2; d_call: TRBD1; cdr3_aa: CASSPLPTGTYGYTF; cdr3_nt: TGTGCCAGCAGCCCCCTTCCGACAGGGACCTATGGCTACACCTTC
clone_size: -; v_call: TRBV6-4; j_call: TRBJ2-1; d_call: TRBD2; cdr3_aa: CASSRAPRTSGRYEQFF; cdr3_nt: TGTGCCAGCAGTCGGGCCCCCCGGACTAGCGGGAGATATGAGCAGTTCTTC
clone_size: -; v_call: TRBV2; j_call: TRBJ2-1; d_call: TRBD2; cdr3_aa: CASSELLAGGGSEFF; cdr3_nt: TGTGCCAGCAGTGAATTGCTAGCGGGAGGTGGTTCTGAGTTCTTC
clone_size: -; v_call: TRBV18; j_call: TRBJ2-5; d_call: TRBD1; cdr3_aa: CASSPETGGQETQYF; cdr3_nt: TGTGCCAGCTCACCTGAAACAGGGGGGCAGGAGACCCAGTACTTC
clone_size: -; v_call: TRBV5-1; j_call: TRBJ1-3; d_call: -; cdr3_aa: CASSSTLGNTIYF; cdr3_nt: TGCGCCAGCAGCTCTACCCTGGGAAACACCATATATTTT
clone_size: once; v_call: TRBV2; j_call: TRBJ2-1; d_call: -; cdr3_aa: CASSVAGEPTFSYNEQFF; cdr3_nt: TGTGCCAGCAGTGTGGCAGGGGAACCCACTTTCTCCTACAATGAGCAGTTCTTC
clone_size: -; v_call: TRBV18; j_call: TRBJ1-2; d_call: TRBD1; cdr3_aa: CASSPEGQGGNYGYTF; cdr3_nt: TGTGCCAGCTCACCGGAGGGTCAGGGGGGAAACTATGGCTACACCTTC
clone_size: -; v_call: TRBV5-1; j_call: TRBJ2-5; d_call: TRBD2; cdr3_aa: CASSSTDSGGAPETQYF; cdr3_nt: TGCGCCAGCAGCTCGACGGATAGCGGGGGGGCCCCAGAGACCCAGTACTTC
clone_size: -; v_call: TRBV9; j_call: TRBJ1-2; d_call: -; cdr3_aa: CASSVVPNYGYTF; cdr3_nt: TGTGCCAGCAGCGTAGTCCCGAACTATGGCTACACCTTC
clone_size: -; v_call: TRBV7-6; j_call: TRBJ1-1; d_call: TRBD1; cdr3_aa: CASSSRPGQAFEAFF; cdr3_nt: TGTGCCAGCAGCTCCCGCCCGGGACAGGCGTTTGAAGCTTTCTTT
clone_size: -; v_call: TRBV19; j_call: TRBJ2-3; d_call: -; cdr3_aa: CASSMILGGSTDTQYF; cdr3_nt: TGTGCCAGTAGTATGATTTTAGGGGGATCCACAGATACGCAGTATTTT
clone_size: -; v_call: TRBV30; j_call: TRBJ2-4; d_call: TRBD2; cdr3_aa: CAWSVLASGSIQYF; cdr3_nt: TGTGCCTGGAGTGTATTGGCTAGCGGGAGCATTCAGTACTTC
clone_size: -; v_call: TRBV10-2; j_call: TRBJ1-1; d_call: -; cdr3_aa: CASSRVINTEAFF; cdr3_nt: TGCGCCAGCTCCAGGGTGATAAACACTGAAGCTTTCTTT
clone_size: -; v_call: TRBV27; j_call: TRBJ2-5; d_call: -; cdr3_aa: CASSLRQSQETQYF; cdr3_nt: TGTGCCAGCAGTTTAAGGCAGAGTCAAGAGACCCAGTACTTC
clone_size: -; v_call: TRBV2; j_call: TRBJ2-5; d_call: TRBD1; cdr3_aa: CASKRDPGGKTQYF; cdr3_nt: TGTGCCAGCAAACGGGACCCAGGGGGTAAGACCCAGTACTTC
clone_size: once; v_call: TRBV11-2; j_call: TRBJ1-2; d_call: -; cdr3_aa: CASSDYNYGYTF; cdr3_nt: TGTGCCAGCAGCGACTACAACTATGGCTACACCTTC
clone_size: -; v_call: TRBV5-4; j_call: TRBJ1-1; d_call: TRBD1; cdr3_aa: CASSSRTGGNTEAFF; cdr3_nt: TGTGCCAGCAGCTCCAGGACAGGGGGGAACACTGAAGCTTTCTTT
clone_size: -; v_call: TRBV6-6; j_call: TRBJ1-4; d_call: -; cdr3_aa: CASSGWVQAEKLFF; cdr3_nt: TGTGCCAGCAGTGGCTGGGTGCAGGCTGAAAAACTGTTTTTT
clone_size: -; v_call: TRBV11-2; j_call: TRBJ1-2; d_call: -; cdr3_aa: CASSLGRNHGYTF; cdr3_nt: TGTGCCAGCAGCTTAGGACGGAACCATGGCTACACCTTC
clone_size: -; v_call: TRBV6-5; j_call: TRBJ2-7; d_call: TRBD2; cdr3_aa: CASSPTGTSGLEQYF; cdr3_nt: TGTGCCAGCAGTCCAACCGGGACTAGCGGGCTCGAGCAGTACTTC
clone_size: -; v_call: TRBV5-1; j_call: TRBJ2-3; d_call: TRBD2; cdr3_aa: CASRLGTTSTDTQYF; cdr3_nt: TGCGCCAGCAGACTCGGGACTACTAGCACAGATACGCAGTATTTT
clone_size: -; v_call: TRBV7-8; j_call: TRBJ1-5; d_call: -; cdr3_aa: CASSHLRTVNQPQHF; cdr3_nt: TGTGCCAGCAGCCATTTACGGACAGTGAATCAGCCCCAGCATTTT
clone_size: -; v_call: TRBV2; j_call: TRBJ1-5; d_call: TRBD1; cdr3_aa: CASIGDRDIGQPQHF; cdr3_nt: TGTGCCAGCATCGGAGACAGGGATATCGGACAGCCCCAGCATTTT
clone_size: once; v_call: TRBV6-6; j_call: TRBJ1-2; d_call: -; cdr3_aa: CASSYEKGNNYGYTF; cdr3_nt: TGTGCCAGCAGTTACGAGAAGGGGAATAACTATGGCTACACCTTC
clone_size: few; v_call: TRBV18; j_call: TRBJ1-1; d_call: -; cdr3_aa: CASSPQLNTEAFF; cdr3_nt: TGTGCCAGCTCACCTCAGCTGAACACTGAAGCTTTCTTT
clone_size: -; v_call: TRBV27; j_call: TRBJ2-7; d_call: -; cdr3_aa: CASSLLGLVRDEQYF; cdr3_nt: TGTGCCAGCAGTTTACTCGGGCTAGTGAGGGACGAGCAGTACTTC
clone_size: -; v_call: TRBV7-3; j_call: TRBJ1-2; d_call: -; cdr3_aa: CASSLLFSNGYTF; cdr3_nt: TGTGCCAGCAGCTTACTCTTTTCAAATGGCTACACCTTC
clone_size: -; v_call: TRBV16; j_call: TRBJ1-1; d_call: -; cdr3_aa: CASSQQGNTEAFF; cdr3_nt: TGTGCCAGCAGCCAACAGGGGAACACTGAAGCTTTCTTT
clone_size: -; v_call: TRBV5-1; j_call: TRBJ2-5; d_call: TRBD1; cdr3_aa: CASSDDRGLETQYF; cdr3_nt: TGCGCCAGCAGCGACGACAGGGGGCTCGAGACCCAGTACTTC
clone_size: -; v_call: TRBV11-2; j_call: TRBJ1-2; d_call: TRBD1; cdr3_aa: CASSLDGQGGYGYTF; cdr3_nt: TGTGCCAGCAGCTTAGATGGACAGGGCGGTTATGGCTACACCTTC
clone_size: once; v_call: TRBV4-1; j_call: TRBJ1-4; d_call: TRBD1; cdr3_aa: CASSQDSRQGAGYEKLFF; cdr3_nt: TGCGCCAGCAGCCAAGATTCTCGGCAGGGGGCTGGTTATGAAAAACTGTTTTTT
clone_size: -; v_call: TRBV18; j_call: TRBJ2-5; d_call: -; cdr3_aa: CASSPPGSRGETQYF; cdr3_nt: TGTGCCAGCTCACCACCAGGCTCTCGGGGAGAGACCCAGTACTTC
clone_size: -; v_call: TRBV7-2; j_call: TRBJ1-2; d_call: -; cdr3_aa: CASSLGGTLSNYGYTF; cdr3_nt: TGTGCCAGCAGCTTAGGGGGGACCCTCTCAAACTATGGCTACACCTTC
clone_size: -; v_call: TRBV5-1; j_call: TRBJ2-5; d_call: -; cdr3_aa: CASSLGPVGETQYF; cdr3_nt: TGCGCCAGCAGCTTGGGCCCCGTGGGAGAGACCCAGTACTTC
clone_size: -; v_call: TRBV7-9; j_call: TRBJ1-1; d_call: -; cdr3_aa: CASSPSLKQQRGNTEAFF; cdr3_nt: TGTGCCAGCAGCCCTAGTCTTAAACAGCAAAGGGGGAACACTGAAGCTTTCTTT
clone_size: -; v_call: TRBV7-2; j_call: TRBJ1-5; d_call: -; cdr3_aa: CASSGNRDQPQHF; cdr3_nt: TGTGCCAGCAGCGGAAACAGGGATCAGCCCCAGCATTTT
clone_size: once; v_call: TRBV19; j_call: TRBJ1-1; d_call: TRBD1; cdr3_aa: CASSRNSGAGGGEAFF; cdr3_nt: TGTGCCAGTAGTCGTAATTCTGGGGCAGGGGGCGGTGAAGCTTTCTTT
clone_size: -; v_call: TRBV5-1; j_call: TRBJ2-3; d_call: -; cdr3_aa: CASSWRQTDTQYF; cdr3_nt: TGCGCCAGCAGCTGGAGACAGACAGATACGCAGTATTTT
clone_size: -; v_call: TRBV20-1; j_call: TRBJ1-2; d_call: -; cdr3_aa: CSALSNYGYTF; cdr3_nt: TGCAGTGCTCTGTCTAACTATGGCTACACCTTC
clone_size: -; v_call: TRBV19; j_call: TRBJ2-5; d_call: TRBD1; cdr3_aa: CASSTGQQETQYF; cdr3_nt: TGTGCCAGTAGTACGGGACAGCAAGAGACCCAGTACTTC
clone_size: -; v_call: TRBV6-5; j_call: TRBJ2-5; d_call: TRBD2; cdr3_aa: CASQPSGGPGETQYF; cdr3_nt: TGTGCCAGCCAACCTAGCGGGGGGCCGGGAGAGACCCAGTACTTC
clone_size: -; v_call: TRBV14; j_call: TRBJ2-7; d_call: TRBD1; cdr3_aa: CASSQKGQAFYEQYF; cdr3_nt: TGTGCCAGCAGCCAAAAAGGACAGGCTTTCTACGAGCAGTACTTC
clone_size: -; v_call: TRBV9; j_call: TRBJ2-5; d_call: -; cdr3_aa: CASSVAQGGGETQYF; cdr3_nt: TGTGCCAGCAGCGTGGCACAGGGGGGGGGAGAGACCCAGTACTTC
clone_size: -; v_call: TRBV7-9; j_call: TRBJ2-4; d_call: TRBD1; cdr3_aa: CASSYNRQGAKNIQYF; cdr3_nt: TGTGCCAGCAGCTACAACCGACAGGGGGCCAAAAACATTCAGTACTTC
clone_size: -; v_call: TRBV11-2; j_call: TRBJ2-5; d_call: -; cdr3_aa: CASSLGRETQYF; cdr3_nt: TGTGCCAGCAGCTTAGGCCGTGAGACCCAGTACTTC